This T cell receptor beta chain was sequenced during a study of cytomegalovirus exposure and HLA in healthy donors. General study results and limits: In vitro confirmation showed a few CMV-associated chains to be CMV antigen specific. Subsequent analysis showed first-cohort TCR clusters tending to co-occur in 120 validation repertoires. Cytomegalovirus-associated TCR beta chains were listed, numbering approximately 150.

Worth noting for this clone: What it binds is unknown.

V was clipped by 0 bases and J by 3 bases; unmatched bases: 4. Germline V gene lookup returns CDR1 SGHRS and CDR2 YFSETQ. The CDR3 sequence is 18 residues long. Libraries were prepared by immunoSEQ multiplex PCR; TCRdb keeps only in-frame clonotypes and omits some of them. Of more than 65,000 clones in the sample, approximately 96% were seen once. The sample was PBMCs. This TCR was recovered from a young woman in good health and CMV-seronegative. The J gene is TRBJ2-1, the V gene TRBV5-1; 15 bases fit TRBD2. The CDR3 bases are TGCGCCAGCAGCTTGGGGACTAGCGGGAGGGCCTTCTACAATGAGCAGTTCTTC. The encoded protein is CASSLGTSGRAFYNEQFF.